The 30 T cell receptor beta chains listed next were all sequenced from one sample in a study of blood T cell repertoires in COVID-19. Assay: immunoSEQ multiplex PCR; the TCRdb copy retains only in-frame clones and omits some. The sample holds about 140,000 clones; 88% are singletons and the top ten take over 1.5%. Sequenced sample: peripheral blood. These receptors all stem from a woman aged 60-75 years with acute or convalescent COVID-19.

V is TRBV7-9 and J is TRBJ2-1, with D uncertain. The CDR3 has 13 residues. Per the germline V gene, CDR1 is SEHNR and CDR2 is FQNEAQ (reference sequence). Deletions cut 3 bases from V and 6 bases from J, with 9 bases between. This CDR3 reads CASSFPSGNEQFF. The CDR3 bases are TGTGCCAGCAGCTTCCCGTCGGGCAATGAGCAGTTCTTC. The complete variable domain, with remaining parts taken from reference TRBV7-9 and TRBJ2-1, reads DTGVSQNPRHKITKRGQNVTFRCDPISEHNRLYWYRQTLGQGPEFLTYFQNEAQLEKSRLLSDRFSAERPKGSFSTLEIQRTEQGDSAMYLCASSFPSGNEQFFGPGTRLTVL.

The chain combines TRBV6-6 with TRBJ2-5, with TRBD2 as a possible D gene (6 bases). Germline V lookup: CDR1 MNHNY, CDR2 SVGAGI (reference sequence). This CDR3 has 14 residues. The ends were cut back, 0 bases at V and 2 bases at J, with 7 bases in the middle. The CDR3 DNA reads TGTGCCAGCAGTTACTCGACTAGGCAAGAGACCCAGTACTTC. It translates to CASSYSTRQETQYF.

This chain joins TRBV18 and TRBJ1-1, with 7 bases fitting TRBD1. Per the germline V gene, CDR1 is KGHSH and CDR2 is LQKENI. The CDR3 sequence is 13 residues long. J gave up 12 bases and V 2 bases, and 9 bases lay outside the gene matches. In DNA, the CDR3 is TGTGCCAGCTCACCATCCGAAAGGGACAGAACTTTCTTT. This translates into CASSPSERDRTFF.

The chain is built from TRBV5-8 and TRBJ2-3; the D gene is possibly TRBD2 (5 bases). In germline, CDR1 is SGHTS, CDR2 YDEGEE. The CDR3 is made up of 15 amino acids. V lost 5 bases and J 0 bases, leaving 13 bases between the germline ends. CDR3 in DNA: TGTGCCAGCAGTCCGGGATTCTCTAGCACAGATACGCAGTATTTT. Protein product: CASSPGFSSTDTQYF. Drawing the rest from reference TRBV5-8 and TRBJ2-3, the complete variable domain is EAGVTQSPTHLIKTRGQQATLRCSPISGHTSVYWYQQALGLGLQFLLWYDEGEERNRGNFPPRFSGRQFPNYSSELNVNALELEDSALYLCASSPGFSSTDTQYFGPGTRLTVL.

The J gene is TRBJ2-1, the V gene TRBV7-2; TRBD2 aligns across 11 bases. In germline, CDR1 is SGHTA, CDR2 FQGNSA. The CDR3 is 18 residues long. V lost 3 bases, J lost 9 bases, and 16 bases stayed unmatched. The CDR3 loop is CASSFPPGGLAGGGEQFF. The CDR3 nucleotides read TGTGCCAGCAGCTTTCCCCCGGGGGGTCTAGCGGGGGGAGGTGAGCAGTTCTTC.

Only one count was recorded for this clone. The chain employs TRBV2 and TRBJ2-2; D possibly corresponds to TRBD2 (6 bases). V lost 7 bases and J lost 1, with 10 bases in between. The CDR3 runs 14 residues. Germline lookup yields CDR1 SNHLY and CDR2 FYNNEI. The CDR3 region has the DNA TGTGCCAGCAAGCGGGTGATGAACACCGGGGAGCTGTTTTTT. Its protein is CASKRVMNTGELFF.

This chain links TRBV30 with TRBJ2-7; the D gene is possibly TRBD2 (6 bases). The V gene's germline CDR1 is GTSNPN and CDR2 SVGIG (reference sequence). This CDR3 has 16 residues. Trimming shortened V by 3 bases and J by 0 bases, and 18 bases separated the two germline ends. The CDR3 reads CAWSNPSVGGSYEQYF. CDR3 nucleotide sequence: TGTGCCTGGAGCAACCCCTCTGTGGGAGGCTCCTACGAGCAGTACTTC.

The chain couples TRBV19 to TRBJ1-2; the match to TRBD1 covers 7 bases. The length of the CDR3 is 14 residues. The germline V gene has CDR1 LNHDA and CDR2 SQIVND (reference sequence). V lost 3 bases, J lost 1 base, and 2 bases stayed unmatched. The CDR3 sequence: CASSMGQSNYGYTF. The CDR3 bases are TGTGCCAGTAGTATGGGACAGAGTAACTATGGCTACACCTTC.

This chain joins TRBV6-5 and TRBJ1-2; maybe TRBD1 (6 bases). The CDR3 is 14 amino acids. V shed 2 bases and J shed 6 bases, with 13 bases lying between them. Germline values: CDR1 MNHEY, CDR2 SVGAGI. CDR3 residues: CASSYKGVRDGYTF. In nucleotides, the CDR3 is TGTGCCAGCAGTTACAAGGGGGTGAGGGATGGCTACACCTTC.

The J gene is TRBJ1-6, the V gene TRBV19; perhaps TRBD1 as D (5 bases). The V end lost 3 bases, the J end lost 7 bases, and 13 bases lay between the germline ends. Per the germline V gene, CDR1 is LNHDA and CDR2 is SQIVND (reference sequence). This CDR3 comprises 15 residues. The CDR3 DNA sequence: TGTGCCAGTAGTATCGGGGGTGCTCCGAATTCACCCCTCCACTTT. This gives the protein CASSIGGAPNSPLHF.

This rearrangement joins TRBV9 to TRBJ1-3; 7 bases align to TRBD1. The CDR3 is made up of 15 amino acids. V shed 3 bases and J 2 bases; nucleotides not matched to a gene: 5. Germline assignment: CDR1 SGDLS and CDR2 YYNGEE. The DNA for the CDR3 is TGTGCCAGCAGCGGGGGACAGCCACCTGGAAACACCATATATTTT. Translation: CASSGGQPPGNTIYF.

This chain connects TRBV5-8 to TRBJ2-6; 8 bases agree with TRBD1. V shed 4 bases and J 3 bases; nucleotides not matched to a gene: 6. The length of the CDR3 is 16 residues. CDR1 is SGHTS and CDR2 is YDEGEE in the germline V gene. CDR3 DNA: TGTGCCAGCAGCCCAGGGGGCGCGGTTGGGGCCAACGTCCTGACTTTC. This translates into CASSPGGAVGANVLTF.

CDR3 bases: TGTGCCAGCAGCTTGGGGAGGCGCGGGGAATCCTACAATGAGCAGTTCTTC. This translates into CASSLGRRGESYNEQFF. The chain is built from TRBV5-4 and TRBJ2-1, with a weak D call TRBD2 (6 bases). Trimming pared 0 bases from V and 1 base from J, leaving 14 bases between. Germline V gene data show CDR1 as SGHNT and CDR2 as YYREEE (reference sequence). The CDR3 covers 17 residues.

The rearrangement links TRBV9 to TRBJ2-2, with TRBD2 matching over 11 bases. With V trimmed by 4 bases and J by 1 base, 3 bases remained unmatched. The V gene's germline CDR1 is SGDLS and CDR2 YYNGEE. CDR3 length: 16 residues. CDR3 residues: CASSSTSGVNTGELFF. The CDR3 DNA reads TGTGCCAGCAGCTCGACTAGCGGGGTGAACACCGGGGAGCTGTTTTTT. The full variable domain, rest sourced from reference TRBV9 and TRBJ2-2, is DSGVTQTPKHLITATGQRVTLRCSPRSGDLSVYWYQQSLDQGLQFLIQYYNGEERAKGNILERFSAQQFPDLHSELNLSSLELGDSALYFCASSSTSGVNTGELFFGEGSRLTVL.

This chain connects TRBV5-1 to TRBJ2-2; D is unclear. CDR3 length: 15 residues. V was pared by 0 bases and J by 6 bases, with 12 bases between. The germline V gene encodes CDR1 SGHRS and CDR2 YFSETQ. The CDR3 sequence is CASSLGPTGSGELFF. CDR3 in DNA: TGCGCCAGCAGCTTGGGCCCAACCGGGTCCGGGGAGCTGTTTTTT.

The rearrangement joins TRBV29-1 to TRBJ1-1; the D gene is possibly TRBD1 (5 bases). Germline V CDR1 and CDR2: SQVTM, ANQGSEA. Between the trimmed V and J ends, which lost 3 bases and 2 bases, there was a span of 10 bases. This CDR3 spans 13 amino acids. The CDR3 DNA sequence: TGCAGCGTTGATTCAGGGCCCAACACTGAAGCTTTCTTT. It codes for CSVDSGPNTEAFF.

This chain connects TRBV28 to TRBJ1-2, with TRBD1 identical over 9 bases. Germline loops: CDR1 MDHEN, CDR2 SYDVKM. The CDR3 contains 12 residues. V was pared by 6 bases and J by 8 bases, with 4 bases of the junction left unmatched. This chain's CDR3 is CASRQGARGYTF. For the CDR3, the DNA is TGTGCCAGCAGACAGGGGGCGCGGGGCTACACCTTC.

In its sample, this clone was seen once. V gene TRBV18 combines with J gene TRBJ1-4; possible D gene TRBD1, 6 bases. V was shortened by 5 bases and J by 8 bases, with 18 bases between the two germline ends. The CDR3 length is 15 residues. Germline assignment: CDR1 KGHSH and CDR2 LQKENI. DNA for the CDR3: TGTGCCAGCTCAGAAGGACAGTTATTCGGGGAAAAACTGTTTTTT. Amino acids: CASSEGQLFGEKLFF.

This rearrangement joins TRBV6-2 or TRBV6-3 to TRBJ2-1; possible D gene TRBD2, 7 bases. This CDR3 spans 16 amino acids. V lost 6 bases, J lost 11 bases, and 26 bases lay in between. Germline lookup yields CDR1 MNHEY and CDR2 SVGEGT. In DNA, the CDR3 is TGTGCCAGCAGCACCTTAGGAGGGGGGGGCCGGAGAAAGCAGTTCTTC. Residues: CASSTLGGGGRRKQFF.

The chain recombines TRBV7-9 with TRBJ1-5, with unresolved D. Germline loops: CDR1 SEHNR, CDR2 FQNEAQ (reference sequence). This CDR3 is 12 amino acids long. V was pared by 3 bases and J by 7 bases, with 7 bases between. This CDR3 reads CASSFEGQPQHF. CDR3 sequence (DNA): TGTGCCAGCAGCTTCGAGGGCCAGCCCCAGCATTTT.

The rearrangement uses TRBV5-1 and TRBJ1-2; 8 nucleotides match TRBD1. The germline gives CDR1 SGHRS, CDR2 YFSETQ. Trimming at V came to 4 bases and at J to 13 bases, leaving 12 bases not matched to a gene. CDR3 length equals 13 residues. CDR3: CASSPDREAPGTF. DNA for the CDR3: TGCGCCAGCAGCCCGGACAGGGAGGCACCAGGCACCTTC.

The chain uses TRBV6-2 or TRBV6-3 and TRBJ1-2; D possibly corresponds to TRBD1 (6 bases). There are 12 residues in the CDR3. V was clipped by 5 bases and J by 6 bases, with 10 bases between them. Per germline, CDR1 MNHEY and CDR2 SVGEGT. CDR3 amino acids: CASSLPGDGYTF. The CDR3 DNA reads as TGTGCCAGCAGTCTTCCAGGGGATGGCTACACCTTC.

This sequence joins TRBV5-1 and TRBJ2-1; 7 nucleotides match TRBD2. Looked up from germline, CDR1 is SGHRS and CDR2 is YFSETQ. There are 17 residues in the CDR3. V gave up 4 bases and J gave up 7 bases; unmatched junction bases: 17. CDR3 protein: CASSHAEVGEGTNEQFF. The CDR3, as DNA: TGCGCCAGCAGCCATGCAGAGGTAGGGGAGGGTACGAATGAGCAGTTCTTC. The variable domain in full, completed from reference TRBV5-1 and TRBJ2-1, reads KAGVTQTPRYLIKTRGQQVTLSCSPISGHRSVSWYQQTPGQGLQFLFEYFSETQRNKGNFPGRFSGRQFSNSRSEMNVSTLELGDSALYLCASSHAEVGEGTNEQFFGPGTRLTVL.

The V call is TRBV30, the J call TRBJ1-2; D possibly corresponds to TRBD1 (5 bases). This CDR3 comprises 12 residues. Per the germline V gene, CDR1 is GTSNPN and CDR2 is SVGIG (reference sequence). Trimming stripped 2 bases from V and 7 bases from J, with 11 bases between. In DNA form, the CDR3 reads TGTGCCTGGAGTCTCAGGACATCTGGCTACACCTTC. Translation: CAWSLRTSGYTF.

The genes are TRBV3-1 (or the pseudogene TRBV3-2) and TRBJ1-3; 8 positions match TRBD1. Looked up from germline, CDR1 is LGHDT and CDR2 is YNNKEL (reference sequence). The CDR3 runs to 14 residues. The V and J ends lost 4 bases and 2 bases, in that order; junction bases with no gene match: 1. The CDR3 bases are TGTGCCAGCAGCCTACAGGGGGCTGGAAACACCATATATTTT. Translating it yields CASSLQGAGNTIYF.

The chain carries TRBV5-8 and TRBJ1-2; D remains ambiguous. This CDR3 contains 13 residues. The V gene's germline CDR1 is SGHTS and CDR2 YDEGEE. Trimming removed 1 base from V and 10 bases from J, with 14 bases in between. This chain's CDR3 is CASSLSARGNYTF. CDR3 nucleotide sequence: TGTGCCAGCAGCTTGAGTGCCCGTGGCAACTACACCTTC.

The J gene is TRBJ2-1, the V gene TRBV5-4; 15 bases fit TRBD2. The CDR3 totals 14 residues. V dropped 7 bases and J dropped 7; count of bases not matched to a gene: 3. CDR1 and CDR2 from the germline V gene are SGHNT and YYREEE (reference sequence). The CDR3 here is CASEGTSGGNEQFF. The CDR3 DNA is TGTGCCAGCGAGGGGACTAGCGGGGGGAATGAGCAGTTCTTC.

V gene TRBV30 combines with J gene TRBJ1-2; no clear D gene. V dropped 4 bases and J dropped 4 bases, with 13 bases sitting between them. CDR1 is GTSNPN and CDR2 is SVGIG in the germline V gene (reference sequence). The CDR3 loop spans 13 amino acids. The CDR3 sequence is CAWTQLDTYGYTF. CDR3 sequence (DNA): TGTGCCTGGACACAGCTGGATACCTATGGCTACACCTTC.

This clone was counted once. The chain is built from TRBV7-3 and TRBJ2-2; D call uncertain. Trimming pared 3 bases from V and 3 bases from J, leaving 8 bases between. Germline V gives CDR1 SGHTA, CDR2 FQGTGA. The CDR3 loop spans 14 amino acids. CDR3 in DNA: TGTGCCAGCAGCTTCAGTCTTTACACCGGGGAGCTGTTTTTT. Protein product: CASSFSLYTGELFF.

The V call is TRBV28, the J call TRBJ2-7, with TRBD1 matching over 11 bases. V was pared by 6 bases and J by 5 bases, with 12 bases of the junction left unmatched. The CDR3 has 16 amino acids. CDR1 and CDR2 from the germline V gene are MDHEN and SYDVKM. CDR3 loop: CASRDNGQGARDEQYF. In nucleotides, the CDR3 is TGTGCCAGCAGGGATAATGGACAGGGGGCGCGGGACGAGCAGTACTTC.